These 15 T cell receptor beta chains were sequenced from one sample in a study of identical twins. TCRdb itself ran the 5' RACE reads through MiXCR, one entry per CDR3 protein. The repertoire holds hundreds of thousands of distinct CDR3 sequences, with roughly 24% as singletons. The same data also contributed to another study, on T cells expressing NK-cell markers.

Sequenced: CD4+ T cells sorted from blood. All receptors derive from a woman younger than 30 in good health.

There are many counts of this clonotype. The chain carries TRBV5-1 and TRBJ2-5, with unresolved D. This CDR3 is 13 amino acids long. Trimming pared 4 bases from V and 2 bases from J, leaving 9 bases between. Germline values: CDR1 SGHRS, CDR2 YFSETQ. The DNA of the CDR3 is TGCGCCAGCAGCGGAACGGCACAAGAGACCCAGTACTTC. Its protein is CASSGTAQETQYF.

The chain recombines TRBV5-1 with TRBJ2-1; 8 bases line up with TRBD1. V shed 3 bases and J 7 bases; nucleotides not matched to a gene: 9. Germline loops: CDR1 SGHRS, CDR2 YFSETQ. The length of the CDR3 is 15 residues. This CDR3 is CASSWTGTGSNEQFF. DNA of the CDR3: TGCGCCAGCAGCTGGACCGGGACAGGATCTAATGAGCAGTTCTTC.

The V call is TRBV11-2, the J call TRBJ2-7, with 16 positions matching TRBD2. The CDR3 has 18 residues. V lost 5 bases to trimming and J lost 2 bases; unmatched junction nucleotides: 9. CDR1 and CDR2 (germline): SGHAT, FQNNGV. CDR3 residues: CASSLSGTSGRVPYEQYF. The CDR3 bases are TGTGCCAGCAGCCTGTCCGGGACTAGCGGGAGGGTTCCCTACGAGCAGTACTTC. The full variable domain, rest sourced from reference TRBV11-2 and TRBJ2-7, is EAGVAQSPRYKIIEKRQSVAFWCNPISGHATLYWYQQILGQGPKLLIQFQNNGVVDDSQLPKDRFSAERLKGVDSTLKIQPAKLEDSAVYLCASSLSGTSGRVPYEQYFGPGTRLTVT.

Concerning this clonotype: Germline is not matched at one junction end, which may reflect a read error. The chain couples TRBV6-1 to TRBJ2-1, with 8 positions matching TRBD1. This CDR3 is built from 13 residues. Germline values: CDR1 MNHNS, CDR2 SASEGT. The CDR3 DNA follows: TGTGTCAGCAGTCCCCAGGGGGCCAATGAGCAGTTCTTC. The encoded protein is CVSSPQGANEQFF.

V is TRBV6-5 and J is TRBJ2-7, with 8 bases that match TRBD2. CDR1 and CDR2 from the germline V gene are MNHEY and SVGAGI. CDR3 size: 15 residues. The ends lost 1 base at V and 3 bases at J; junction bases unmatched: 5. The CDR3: CASSYLAGYIYEQYF. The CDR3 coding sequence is TGTGCCAGCAGTTACTTAGCGGGATATATCTACGAGCAGTACTTC.

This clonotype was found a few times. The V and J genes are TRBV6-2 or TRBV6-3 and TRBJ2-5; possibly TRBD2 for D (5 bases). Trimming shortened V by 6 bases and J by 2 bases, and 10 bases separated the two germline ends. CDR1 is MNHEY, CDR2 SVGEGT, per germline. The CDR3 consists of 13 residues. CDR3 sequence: CASSPRTQETQYF. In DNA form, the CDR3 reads TGTGCCAGCAGCCCACGGACTCAAGAGACCCAGTACTTC.

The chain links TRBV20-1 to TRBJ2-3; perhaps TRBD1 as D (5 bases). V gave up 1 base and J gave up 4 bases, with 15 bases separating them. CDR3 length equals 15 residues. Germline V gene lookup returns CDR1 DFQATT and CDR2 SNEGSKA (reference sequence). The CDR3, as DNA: TGCAGTGCTAGAGGGGGCCGGATACCCCCAGATACGCAGTATTTT. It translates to CSARGGRIPPDTQYF.

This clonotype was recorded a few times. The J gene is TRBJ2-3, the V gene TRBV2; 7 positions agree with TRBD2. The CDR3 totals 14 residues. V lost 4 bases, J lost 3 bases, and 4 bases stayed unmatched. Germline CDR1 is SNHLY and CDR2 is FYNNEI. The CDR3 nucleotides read TGTGCCAGCAGTGGCTGGGGGGGAACAGATACGCAGTATTTT. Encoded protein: CASSGWGGTDTQYF.

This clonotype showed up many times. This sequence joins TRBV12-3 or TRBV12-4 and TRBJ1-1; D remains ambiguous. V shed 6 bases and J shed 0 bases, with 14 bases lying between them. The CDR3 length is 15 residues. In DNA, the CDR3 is TGTGCCAGCAGCTTTCGCCGGGAAATGAACACTGAAGCTTTCTTT. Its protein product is CASSFRREMNTEAFF.

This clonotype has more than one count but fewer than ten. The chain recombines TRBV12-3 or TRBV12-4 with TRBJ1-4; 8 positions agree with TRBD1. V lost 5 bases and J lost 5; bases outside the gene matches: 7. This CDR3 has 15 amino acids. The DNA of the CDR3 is TGTGCCAGCAGTACCGGACAGGGCCAAAATGAAAAACTGTTTTTT. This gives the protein CASSTGQGQNEKLFF.

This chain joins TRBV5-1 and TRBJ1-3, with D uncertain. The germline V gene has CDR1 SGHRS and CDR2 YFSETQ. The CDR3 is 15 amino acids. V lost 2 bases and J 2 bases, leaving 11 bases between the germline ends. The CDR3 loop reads CASSFEGSPGNTIYF. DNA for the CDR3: TGCGCCAGCAGCTTTGAAGGTAGCCCTGGAAACACCATATATTTT.

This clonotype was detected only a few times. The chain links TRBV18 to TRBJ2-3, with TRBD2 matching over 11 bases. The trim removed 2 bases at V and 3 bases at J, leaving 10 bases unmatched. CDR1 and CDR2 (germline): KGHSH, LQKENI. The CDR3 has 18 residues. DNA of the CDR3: TGTGCCAGCTCACCAATGACGATCGGGACTAGCGGAACAGATACGCAGTATTTT. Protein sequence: CASSPMTIGTSGTDTQYF.

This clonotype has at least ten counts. CDR3 DNA: TGCGCCAGCGGCCGGGACAGGAGCTCCTACGAGCAGTACTTC. It encodes CASGRDRSSYEQYF. The chain uses TRBV4-3 and TRBJ2-7; TRBD1 aligns across 8 bases. Trimming at V came to 8 bases and at J to 0 bases, leaving 6 bases not matched to a gene. Germline V gene data show CDR1 as LGHNA and CDR2 as YSLEER. There are 14 residues in the CDR3.

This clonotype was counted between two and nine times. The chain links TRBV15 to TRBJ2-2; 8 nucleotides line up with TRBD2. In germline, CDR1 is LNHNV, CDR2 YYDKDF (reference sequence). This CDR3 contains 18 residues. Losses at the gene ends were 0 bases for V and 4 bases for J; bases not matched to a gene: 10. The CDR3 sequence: CATSRDSVSGGSTGELFF. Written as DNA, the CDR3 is TGTGCCACCAGCAGAGATAGTGTTTCGGGGGGGAGCACCGGGGAGCTGTTTTTT.

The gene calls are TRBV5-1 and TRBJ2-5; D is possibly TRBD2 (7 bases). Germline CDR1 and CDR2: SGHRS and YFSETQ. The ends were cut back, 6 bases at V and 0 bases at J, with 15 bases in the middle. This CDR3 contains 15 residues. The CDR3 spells CASNRGGQYQETQYF. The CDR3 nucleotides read TGCGCCAGCAACCGCGGGGGCCAGTACCAAGAGACCCAGTACTTC.